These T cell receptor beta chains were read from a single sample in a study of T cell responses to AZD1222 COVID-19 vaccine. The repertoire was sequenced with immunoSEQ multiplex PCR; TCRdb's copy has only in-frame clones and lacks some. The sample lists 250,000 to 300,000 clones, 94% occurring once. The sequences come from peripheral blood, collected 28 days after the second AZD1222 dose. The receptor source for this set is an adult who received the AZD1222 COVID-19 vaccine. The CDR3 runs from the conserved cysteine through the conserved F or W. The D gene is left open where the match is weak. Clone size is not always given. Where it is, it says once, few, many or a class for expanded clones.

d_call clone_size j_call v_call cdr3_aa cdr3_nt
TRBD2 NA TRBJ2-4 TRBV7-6 CASSLIAGNKNIQYF TGTGCCAGCAGCTTAATAGCGGGGAACAAAAACATTCAGTACTTC
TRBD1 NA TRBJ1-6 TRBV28 CASSRPGTGVFSSYNSPLHF TGTGCCAGCAGCAGGCCGGGGACAGGGGTTTTTAGCTCCTATAATTCACCCCTCCACTTT
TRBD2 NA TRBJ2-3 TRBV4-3 CASSQAGLAGGRGDTQYF TGCGCCAGCAGCCAAGCGGGACTAGCGGGAGGGCGGGGAGATACGCAGTATTTT
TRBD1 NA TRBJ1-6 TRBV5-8 CASSLQGAYNSPLHF TGTGCCAGCAGCCTACAGGGGGCCTATAATTCACCCCTCCACTTT
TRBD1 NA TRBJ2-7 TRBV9 CASSVDGTGVYEQYF TGTGCCAGCAGCGTAGATGGGACAGGGGTCTACGAGCAGTACTTC
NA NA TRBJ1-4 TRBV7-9 CASRWGGEKLFF TGTGCCAGCAGATGGGGCGGTGAAAAACTGTTTTTT
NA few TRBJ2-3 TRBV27 CASSGRTASSTDTQYF TGTGCCAGCAGTGGGAGGACTGCAAGTAGCACAGATACGCAGTATTTT
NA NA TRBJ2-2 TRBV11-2 CASSPPLTGELFF TGTGCCAGCAGCCCTCCCCTCACCGGGGAGCTGTTTTTT
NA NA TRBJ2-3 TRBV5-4 CASSLEPGSDTQYF TGTGCCAGCAGCTTGGAGCCGGGGTCAGATACGCAGTATTTT
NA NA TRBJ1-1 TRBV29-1 CSVGPQVNTEAFF TGCAGCGTGGGCCCACAGGTGAACACTGAAGCTTTCTTT
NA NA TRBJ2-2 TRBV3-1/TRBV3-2 CASSQISGWSNTGELFF TGTGCCAGCAGCCAGATCAGCGGCTGGTCGAACACCGGGGAGCTGTTTTTT
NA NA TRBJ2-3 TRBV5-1 CASSDRDSTDTQYF TGCGCCAGCAGCGACCGGGACAGCACAGATACGCAGTATTTT
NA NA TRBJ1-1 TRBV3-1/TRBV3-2 CASSQGGLGTGRAFF TGTGCCAGCAGCCAAGGTGGCCTCGGTACAGGGAGGGCTTTCTTT
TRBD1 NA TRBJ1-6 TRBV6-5 CASSSPGQGGSPLHF TGTGCCAGCAGTTCGCCGGGACAGGGGGGATCACCCCTCCACTTT
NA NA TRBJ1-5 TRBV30 CAWRARGGHQPQHF TGTGCCTGGAGGGCCAGGGGAGGTCATCAGCCCCAGCATTTT
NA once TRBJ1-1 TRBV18 CASSRQENTEAFF TGTGCCAGCTCACGACAGGAGAACACTGAAGCTTTCTTT
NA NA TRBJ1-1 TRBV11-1 CASSFVPAGGEAFF TGTGCCAGCAGCTTCGTCCCGGCGGGGGGTGAAGCTTTCTTT